This T cell receptor beta chain is drawn from a study of graft-versus-host responses after intestinal transplantation. At the level of the study: Multivisceral, liver-intestinal, or isolated intestinal grafts were transplanted into recipients. Anti-thymocyte globulin served as induction for all recipients, who then took tacrolimus and steroids for approximately three years.

Trimming cost V 7 bases and J 0 bases, with 12 bases left between them. Germline lookup yields CDR1 MNHEY and CDR2 SMNVEV (reference sequence). The CDR3 sequence is 14 residues long. The table came from immunoSEQ multiplex PCR; TCRdb's copy has only in-frame clones and leaves some out. The table shows 93,000 or so clones, with 90% to 95% occurring only once. Findings and limits, study-wide: High graft-versus-host to host-versus-graft T cell clonal ratios marked allografts of patients with graft-donor macrochimerism. GvH clones were found in recipient marrow; some appeared first in ileum or blood.

Notes on this clone: The antigen is undetermined.

The V call is TRBV27, the J call TRBJ1-1; possibly TRBD1 for D (5 bases). Sequences were derived from unstimulated CD8+ T cells sorted from spleen or lymph node cells, sampled before intestinal transplant. The sequence derives from a human donor who received an intestinal transplant. The CDR3: CASTMGGLNTEAFF. As DNA, the CDR3 is TGTGCCAGCACCATGGGGGGGTTGAACACTGAAGCTTTCTTT.